The entry below gives a single T cell receptor (beta chain) sequence along with its context. TCRdb processed the RT-PCR reads anew with MiXCR; each CDR3 protein has one entry. The data contain about 700,000 distinct CDR3 sequences, 13% to 15% of them seen just once; the ten biggest clones take up around 3.3%. The CDR3 is 14 residues long. CDR1 is DFQATT, CDR2 SNEGSKA, per germline (reference sequence). V lost 3 bases and J lost 6; bases outside the gene matches: 8. V and J are TRBV20-1 and TRBJ1-2, with 9 bases fitting TRBD1. Sequenced sample: memory CD4+ T cells from blood. This TCR was sampled from a female donor in good health, serving as a healthy control. CDR3 amino acids: CSASRDRDAHGYTF. The CDR3 coding sequence is TGCAGTGCTAGCCGGGACAGGGATGCGCATGGCTACACCTTC.